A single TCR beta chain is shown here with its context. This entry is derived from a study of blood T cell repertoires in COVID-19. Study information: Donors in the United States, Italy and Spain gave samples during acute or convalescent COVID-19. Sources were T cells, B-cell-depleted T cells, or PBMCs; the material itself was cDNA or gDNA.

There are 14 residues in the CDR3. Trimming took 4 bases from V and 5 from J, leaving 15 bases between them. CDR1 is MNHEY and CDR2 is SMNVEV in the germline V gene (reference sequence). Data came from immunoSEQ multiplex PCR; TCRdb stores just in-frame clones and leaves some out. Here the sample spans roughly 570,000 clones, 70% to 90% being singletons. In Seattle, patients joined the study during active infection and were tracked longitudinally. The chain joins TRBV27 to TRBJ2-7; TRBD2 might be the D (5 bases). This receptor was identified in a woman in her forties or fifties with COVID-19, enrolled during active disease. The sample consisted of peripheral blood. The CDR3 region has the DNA TGTGCCAGCAGTTCGATCCCTCAGAGGGACGAGCAGTACTTC. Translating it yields CASSSIPQRDEQYF.